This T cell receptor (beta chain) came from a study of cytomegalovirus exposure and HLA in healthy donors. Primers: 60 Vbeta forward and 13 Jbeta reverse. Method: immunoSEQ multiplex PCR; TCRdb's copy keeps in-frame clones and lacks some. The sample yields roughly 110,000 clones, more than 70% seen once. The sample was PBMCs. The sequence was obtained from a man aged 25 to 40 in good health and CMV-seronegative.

The CDR3 nucleotides are TGTGCCAGCAGTGAAGAACTAGCGGGAGCCAATGAGCAGTTCTTC. Translating gives CASSEELAGANEQFF. The rearrangement links TRBV6-1 to TRBJ2-1; 11 nucleotides align to TRBD2. The CDR3 has 15 residues. The germline V gene has CDR1 MNHNS and CDR2 SASEGT. V shed 1 base and J 6 bases; nucleotides not matched to a gene: 2.